This record looks at one TCR beta chain sequence and its context. This clonotype was counted ten times or more. It has no known antigen specificity. No per-base quality is available; no much larger clone lies one base away. This sample is part of a study of early T cells in non-severe SARS-CoV-2 infection (dated by TCRdb to about 2021). A note on the overall study: Because TCR sequencing relied on bulk RNA taken from unsorted whole blood, pairing of alpha and beta chains was not possible. Study-level results and caveats: VDJdb matching was skewed toward anti-spike CD8 responses, so virus-specific expansions were likely underestimated and private and CD4 specificities were missed.

From cysteine to phenylalanine, the CDR3 is 14 amino acids long. This entry keeps only the CDR3 DNA: 42 bases, framed from base 1. V sheds 3 bases and J sheds 0 bases, leaving 6 bases between their ends. According to the germline V gene (reference sequence), CDR1 reads LNHDA and CDR2 reads SQIVND. The study was a case-control design nested within a healthcare worker cohort in London, UK, with weekly nasopharyngeal swab PCR tests and blood sampling. Healthcare workers were recruited between 23 and 31 March 2020, during the week of the UK lockdown, and were followed weekly for up to about 15 weeks. To prepare the library, 5' RACE was applied. The sample was run on a NextSeq 500. Unique molecular identifiers were attached to individual cDNA molecules in the TCR library protocol so that sequencing error and PCR bias could be corrected. Both TCR alpha and beta chains were sequenced, and tight co-correlation was observed between alpha and beta sequence abundances in each sample. In the authors' own workflow: Decombinator V4 was used to perform V gene, J gene and CDR3 annotation of TCR sequences. TCRs were defined as expanded if a significant change between any two time points was detected under a Poisson model with p below 0.0001. TCR abundances were normalised to the total number of TCRs sequenced in each sample and reported as counts per million. MAIT TCRs were defined by TRAV1-2 paired with TRAJ12, TRAJ20 or TRAJ33, and iNKT TCRs by TRAV10 paired with TRAJ18. VDJdb, accessed on 1 November 2021, was searched for TCRs annotated for CMV, EBV and SARS-CoV-2, and TCRs annotated for more than one antigen were excluded. In TCRdb, the public reads were trimmed at Q25 with fastp and aligned with MiXCR, with productive beta chains retained. CDR3 protein duplicates are merged, each entry listing the most common genes and DNA. None of the V and J calls come from the authors' own analysis; TCRdb made them. This sample holds about 50,000 distinct CDR3 sequences; roughly 10% were observed only once. About 16% of the sample lies in the top ten.

Recombination linked TRBV19 to TRBJ2-1; the D gene is perhaps TRBD1, from 5 matching bases. Sequencing was performed on whole blood. The source is an adult who was a healthcare worker with PCR-confirmed SARS-CoV-2 infection or an uninfected control (not recorded which). The CDR3 reads as follows: CASSIRASYNEQFF. The DNA is as follows: TGTGCCAGTAGTATCAGGGCCTCCTACAATGAGCAGTTCTTC.